This note documents a single TCR beta chain sequence. The donors comprised healthy bone marrow donors. Whereas donors were nominally healthy upon sampling, unrecorded immune exposures were probable. The PCR used 60 Vbeta and 13 Jbeta primers. The repertoire was sequenced with immunoSEQ multiplex PCR; TCRdb's copy has only in-frame clones and lacks some. The table records about 220,000 clones, around 76% of them present only once. The sample originates from a study of cytomegalovirus exposure and HLA in healthy donors. CDR3 length: 16 residues. Per the germline V gene, CDR1 is LNHNV and CDR2 is YYDKDF (reference sequence). Trimming cost V 2 bases and J 1 base; bases outside gene matches: 6.

Sequenced sample: PBMCs. This clonotype was sampled from a man aged 18 to 30 in good health and CMV-seronegative. The V and J genes are TRBV15 and TRBJ2-3; 7 bases match TRBD2. The CDR3 nucleotides read TGTGCCACCAGCAGAATGGGGCTAGCGGGCACAGATACGCAGTATTTT. Translated, it gives CATSRMGLAGTDTQYF.